Listed here is a single TCR beta chain. The antigen it binds to is not known. No base quality values were provided; no much bigger clone lies one nucleotide off. Library construction relied on 5' RACE. The sequencer was an Illumina HiSeq 2500. A second roughly 6 to 12 cycle PCR used a sample-barcoded 5' primer and a J-beta primer mix. Each TCR beta cDNA molecule received a unique molecular identifier from a template-switch 5' adaptor carrying 12 random nucleotides. Each sample yielded at least 3 million CDR3-containing paired-end reads. First-strand cDNA synthesis was performed from all RNA using the Mint cDNA synthesis kit, with priming by a TRBC-specific oligonucleotide. After uracil-DNA glycosylase treatment, a first 18-cycle PCR used universal primers M1SS and BC2_uni_R on all cDNA. As for the authors' bioinformatics: Each sample was normalized by randomly selecting 1 million high-quality reads, each carrying a distinct molecular identifier. Instead of being binned into consensus sequences, reads that shared molecular identifiers were thrown out. MiTCR, set to a Q25 quality threshold and the strictest error-elimination algorithm, was used for CDR3 identification, clonotype clustering and error correction. A nonparametric unseen species model with Euler transformation was used to estimate lower-bound total TCR beta diversity. TCRdb's own reprocessing of the public reads used fastp at Q25 and MiXCR and kept productive beta chains. Entries that share a CDR3 protein sequence are merged under the most common genes and DNA. The V and J calls reflect TCRdb's pipeline rather than the authors' work. This sample gives under 850,000 distinct CDR3 sequences in total; roughly 34% of them show up just once. Around 13% of the sample belongs to the ten largest clones.

The germline V gene encodes CDR1 SEHNR and CDR2 FQNEAQ (reference sequence). V is shortened by 5 bases, J by 6 bases, and the region joining them spans 16 bases. The CDR3 has 14 amino acids, counting the end cysteine and phenylalanine. Only the CDR3 DNA stays, 42 bases, in frame from base 1. This specimen comes from a study of blood T cells in healthy people across ages (dated by TCRdb to about 2015). Regarding the study in general: Template switching captured roughly one uniquely barcoded TCR beta cDNA molecule per two T cells in model experiments. Using deep sequencing normalized with unique cDNA molecular identifiers, the study measured how TCR beta repertoire diversity changes with age. The donors were divided into four age groups: young (average roughly 17 years), middle-aged (approximately 42), aged (about 60) and long-lived (82). To avoid experimental bias, donors of different ages were spread randomly across the sequencing lanes. Two additional independent replicas of 1 million unique cDNA reads from the same blood draw were analyzed for two donors (one aged 18 to 30 and one aged 80 or older). Results the study describes overall, beyond this receptor: Estimates of total diversity based on one million sequenced T cells were considered lower bounds and underestimates. As age increased, observed TCR beta diversity per million T cells dropped in a roughly linear way, and a significant reduction was already evident by age roughly 36. There was a strong correlation between observed TCR beta diversity and the percentage of naive T cells measured by flow cytometry. Donor CMV infection status was unknown, potentially confounding age-related changes in expanded clonotypes. The long-lived group showed more naive CD4+ T cells, fewer expanded clones and increased TCR diversity than the aged group, suggesting age selection. Since profiling was done on bulk unsorted PBMCs, naive and antigen-experienced compartments could not be conclusively compared.

Systemically healthy Caucasian individuals from Russia, 39 in total and aged about 6 to 95 years, were included as donors. Roughly 10 milliliters of peripheral blood were collected from each donor into EDTA-treated Vacutainer tubes. Ficoll-Paque density-gradient centrifugation was used to isolate PBMCs, with at least 7 million obtained per sample. Total RNA was extracted from PBMCs with Trizol reagent, with at least 6 micrograms obtained per sample. Naive CD45RAhigh/CD27high T cell percentages were measured by flow cytometry on a PBMC aliquot from every donor. Recombination linked TRBV7-9 to TRBJ1-2; TRBD1 is a possible D gene, resting on 5 matching bases. The sequenced sample was blood. The clonotype was recovered from a man aged 18 to 29 in good health. The CDR3 here reads CASSRDPGGHGYTF. The DNA sequence is given as TGTGCCAGCAGCCGGGACCCGGGGGGTCATGGCTACACCTTC.